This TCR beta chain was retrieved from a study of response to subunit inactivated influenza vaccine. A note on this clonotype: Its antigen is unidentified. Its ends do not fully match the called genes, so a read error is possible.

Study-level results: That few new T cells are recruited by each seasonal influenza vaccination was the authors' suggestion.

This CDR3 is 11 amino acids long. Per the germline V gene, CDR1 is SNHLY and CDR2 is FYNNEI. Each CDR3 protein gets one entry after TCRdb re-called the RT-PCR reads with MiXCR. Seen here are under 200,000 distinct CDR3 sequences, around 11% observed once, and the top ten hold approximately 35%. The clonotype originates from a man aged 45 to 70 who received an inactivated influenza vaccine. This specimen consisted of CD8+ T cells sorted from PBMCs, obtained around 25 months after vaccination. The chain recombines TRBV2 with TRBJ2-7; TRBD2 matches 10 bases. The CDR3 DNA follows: TGTACCAGCAGAGACGGACTAGCGGCCCACTTC. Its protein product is CTSRDGLAAHF.